The T cell receptor (beta chain) described here comes from a study of T cell responses to AZD1222 COVID-19 vaccine. About the research overall: The analysis combined second doses at about 4 or about 12 weeks. Regarding the study as a whole: Increased Spike-specific TCR breadth and depth were observed after two AZD1222 doses. Repertoire samples came only from after the peak T cell response.

The germline CDR1 and CDR2 sequences are SGHRS and YFSETQ. V lost 4 bases and J 4 bases, leaving 15 bases between the germline ends. The CDR3 length is 15 residues. Points on this clone: No antigen is known for it.

Generated by immunoSEQ multiplex PCR, the TCRdb table keeps only in-frame clones and is missing some. The repertoire holds around 200,000 clones, with about 90% as singletons. Sample: peripheral blood, taken on day 0 of AZD1222 vaccination. This TCR was recovered from an adult in good health. The chain links TRBV5-1 to TRBJ1-5, with D tentatively TRBD1 (5 bases). CDR3 DNA sequence: TGCGCCAGCAGCGCCGGGACGGGAGGAAATCAGCCCCAGCATTTT. Its translation: CASSAGTGGNQPQHF.